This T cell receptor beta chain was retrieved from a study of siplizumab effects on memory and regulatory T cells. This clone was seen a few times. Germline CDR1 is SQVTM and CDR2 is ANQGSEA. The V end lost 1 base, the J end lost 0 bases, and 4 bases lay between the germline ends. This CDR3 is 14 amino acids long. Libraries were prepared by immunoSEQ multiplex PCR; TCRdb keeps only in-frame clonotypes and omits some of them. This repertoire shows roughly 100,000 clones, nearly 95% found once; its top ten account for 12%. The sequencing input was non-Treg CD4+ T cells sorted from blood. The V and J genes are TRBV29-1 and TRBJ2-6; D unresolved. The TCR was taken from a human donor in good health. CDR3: CSVEASSGANVLTF. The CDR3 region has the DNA TGCAGCGTTGAAGCAAGCTCTGGGGCCAACGTCCTGACTTTC.